The 11 T cell receptor beta chains below come from one sample, sequenced in a study of blood T cell repertoires in COVID-19. Sequenced by immunoSEQ multiplex PCR; TCRdb stores in-frame clones only, minus some. The sample lists 170,000 or so clones, approximately 78% occurring once. Material for sequencing was PBMCs or T cells enriched from blood (not recorded which). Every receptor here comes from a woman aged 45-65 years who had recovered from COVID-19.

This clone appeared a few times. The V gene is TRBV30, the J gene TRBJ1-1; 12 bases map to TRBD1. V trimming: 2 bases; J trimming: 10 bases; junction bases outside the gene matches: 14. Germline CDR1 and CDR2: GTSNPN and SVGIG (reference sequence). The CDR3 consists of 16 residues. CDR3 sequence (DNA): TGTGCCTGGAGTCCCACGGGACAGGGGGCCACATTAGGAGCTTTCTTT. Translated: CAWSPTGQGATLGAFF.

The genes are TRBV9 and TRBJ1-4; maybe TRBD1 (5 bases). The CDR3 has 16 amino acids. CDR1 is SGDLS, CDR2 YYNGEE, per germline. V lost 0 bases and J 7 bases, leaving 16 bases between the germline ends. The CDR3 sequence is CASSVGPDQGFEKLFF. The CDR3 DNA reads TGTGCCAGCAGCGTAGGGCCGGATCAGGGTTTTGAAAAACTGTTTTTT.

This chain uses TRBV29-1 with TRBJ2-3; 11 bases are shared with TRBD2. V was pared by 7 bases and J by 4 bases, with 16 bases of the junction left unmatched. The germline V gene has CDR1 SQVTM and CDR2 ANQGSEA. The CDR3 length is 17 residues. In DNA form, the CDR3 reads TGCAGCGCCCGACCCCAATTGACTAGCGGGAAACCAGATACGCAGTATTTT. This translates into CSARPQLTSGKPDTQYF.

This clone has only a few counts. The chain employs TRBV5-1 and TRBJ2-1; TRBD1 matches 7 bases. Losses at the gene ends were 9 bases for V and 0 bases for J; bases not matched to a gene: 6. Per germline, CDR1 SGHRS and CDR2 YFSETQ. This CDR3 contains 14 residues. The CDR3 DNA follows: TGCGCCACACAGAGGGACAGCTCCTACAATGAGCAGTTCTTC. It codes for CATQRDSSYNEQFF.

The rearrangement uses TRBV2 and TRBJ2-3, with 11 bases identical to TRBD2. The germline gives CDR1 SNHLY, CDR2 FYNNEI. Trimming cost V 4 bases and J 5 bases; bases outside gene matches: 8. The CDR3 covers 16 residues. In nucleotides, the CDR3 is TGTGCCAGCAGTGCGGGACTAGCGGACGCAGTAGATACGCAGTATTTT. It specifies CASSAGLADAVDTQYF.

V is TRBV7-8 and J is TRBJ1-4; tentative D call: TRBD1 (5 bases). V was clipped by 5 bases and J by 1 base, with 14 bases between them. Germline CDR1 and CDR2: SGHVS and FQNEAQ. The CDR3 runs to 16 residues. The CDR3, as DNA: TGTGCCAGCAGCCGGGCCACGGGGGTAACTAATGAAAAACTGTTTTTT. Its translation: CASSRATGVTNEKLFF.

The genes are TRBV4-2 and TRBJ1-2, with D tentatively TRBD1 (5 bases). Germline-derived CDR1 and CDR2 are LGHNA and YNFKEQ. V gave up 0 bases and J gave up 5 bases, with 7 bases separating them. The CDR3 is made up of 13 amino acids. The CDR3 sequence: CASSQDKGYGYTF. The CDR3 DNA reads TGTGCCAGCAGCCAAGATAAGGGGTATGGCTACACCTTC.

The chain combines TRBV7-3 with TRBJ2-7, with unresolved D. CDR1 SGHTA and CDR2 FQGTGA come from the germline V gene. This CDR3 is 13 amino acids long. V lost 3 bases and J 6 bases, leaving 12 bases between the germline ends. The CDR3: CASSFRRESEQYF. The CDR3 bases are TGTGCCAGCAGCTTCCGGAGAGAGAGCGAGCAGTACTTC. Filled out from reference TRBV7-3 and TRBJ2-7, the complete variable domain reads GAGVSQTPSNKVTEKGKYVELRCDPISGHTALYWYRQSLGQGPEFLIYFQGTGAADDSGLPNDRFFAVRPEGSVSTLKIQRTERGDSAVYLCASSFRRESEQYFGPGTRLTVT.

This clone showed up just a few times. At the DNA level, this CDR3 is encoded by other sequences in the same sample as well. This chain links TRBV30 with TRBJ1-5, with no clear D. Germline V CDR1 and CDR2: GTSNPN, SVGIG (reference sequence). This CDR3 contains 13 residues. Between the trimmed V and J ends, which lost 0 bases and 0 bases, there was a span of 3 bases. CDR3 in DNA: TGTGCCTGGAGTGTTCGTAGCAATCAGCCCCAGCATTTT. It is translated as CAWSVRSNQPQHF. Drawing the rest from reference TRBV30 and TRBJ1-5, the complete variable domain is SQTIHQWPATLVQPVGSPLSLECTVEGTSNPNLYWYRQAAGRGLQLLFYSVGIGQISSEVPQNLSASRPQDRQFILSSKKLLLSDSGFYLCAWSVRSNQPQHFGDGTRLSIL.

The rearrangement links TRBV28 to TRBJ1-2; possible D gene TRBD1, 5 bases. The V gene lost 2 bases and the J gene lost 1 base, with 8 bases spanning the gap. Germline V lookup: CDR1 MDHEN, CDR2 SYDVKM. CDR3 length: 14 residues. CDR3 in amino acids: CASSLGADNYGYTF. The DNA for the CDR3 is TGTGCCAGCAGTTTAGGGGCCGATAACTATGGCTACACCTTC.

This clone was picked up one time. This chain joins TRBV27 and TRBJ2-7, with TRBD2 identical over 7 bases. There are 14 residues in the CDR3. Germline CDR1 and CDR2: MNHEY and SMNVEV (reference sequence). The J segment lost 6 bases and the V segment lost 5 bases, leaving 10 bases of the junction unmatched. In DNA form, the CDR3 reads TGTGCCAGCAGTCACGGGGACTACCGCATCGAGCAGTACTTC. It codes for CASSHGDYRIEQYF.